This TCR beta chain derives from a study of Graves' ophthalmopathy and Graves' hyperthyroidism. The wider study: Hyperthyroidism was classified as stable if no ophthalmopathy occurred within 18 months of follow-up.

Patients in the hyperthyroidism group, adults aged 18 to 65, were newly diagnosed, under 2 months' duration. Points on this clonotype: Its antigen is unidentified.

Germline CDR1 reads MDHEN; CDR2 reads SYDVKM. The CDR3 covers 13 residues. V was shortened by 2 bases and J by 6 bases, with 7 bases between the two germline ends. Overall study results and limits: Blood also contained most of the expanded thyroid clonotypes above 0.001 frequency. Built on 13 signatures, a model told ophthalmopathy apart from stable hyperthyroidism with about 88% sensitivity and under 83% specificity.

Amplification of the TCR beta CDR3 regions used RNA transcripts (as template). The first round was an RT-PCR with HTBI primers, and the second round was a multiplex PCR. TCRdb re-called the multiplex PCR reads with MiXCR, one entry per CDR3 protein. This sample carries 580,000 or so distinct CDR3 sequences, 35% to 45% of them seen once, and the ten largest clones take about 4%. Source material: peripheral blood or thyroid tissue (not recorded which). This chain joins TRBV28 and TRBJ2-2; D gene unclear. The clonotype was recovered from an adult man with Graves' hyperthyroidism. Written as DNA, the CDR3 is TGTGCCAGCAGTTTAAGGGTAGCCGGGGAGCTGTTTTTT. Amino acids: CASSLRVAGELFF.